Presented here are 17 T cell receptor beta chains from one specimen sequenced in a study of early T cells in non-severe SARS-CoV-2 infection. TCRdb passed the 5' RACE reads through MiXCR, listing each CDR3 protein once. The sample has roughly 30,000 distinct CDR3 sequences, under 7.5% seen once. The sequencing input was whole blood. Source of these receptors: an adult who was a healthcare worker with PCR-confirmed SARS-CoV-2 infection or an uninfected control (not recorded which).

This clonotype was found many times. The chain combines TRBV6-6 with TRBJ2-7; TRBD2 agrees at 11 bases. V dropped 6 bases and J dropped 3; count of bases not matched to a gene: 10. Germline loops: CDR1 MNHNY, CDR2 SVGAGI (reference sequence). The CDR3 is made up of 16 amino acids. CDR3 coding DNA: TGTGCCAGCAGCCCCGGACTAGCGGGCCGCCTCTACGAGCAGTACTTC. This codes for CASSPGLAGRLYEQYF.

This clonotype was seen ten or more times. This CDR3 reads CSVAGTANTGELFF. The CDR3 DNA is TGCAGCGTTGCCGGGACTGCGAACACCGGGGAGCTGTTTTTT. This sequence joins TRBV29-1 and TRBJ2-2; D may be TRBD2 (6 bases). Trimming took off 4 bases at V and 0 bases at J, with 9 bases between the two ends. Germline CDR1 SQVTM, CDR2 ANQGSEA. The CDR3 sequence is 14 residues long.

This clonotype was picked up many times. The chain joins TRBV29-1 to TRBJ2-7; TRBD2 matches at 8 bases. This CDR3 comprises 15 residues. Germline V gene lookup returns CDR1 SQVTM and CDR2 ANQGSEA. Trimming removed 3 bases from V and 10 bases from J; junction bases left unmatched: 17. CDR3 DNA: TGCAGCGTTGACTTTCGACGGGAGGGAGAGGGTAAACAGTACTTC. Translation: CSVDFRREGEGKQYF.

V usage is TRBV10-3 and J usage is TRBJ2-1; TRBD1 matches at 7 bases. The CDR3 loop spans 11 amino acids. V was pared by 10 bases and J by 8 bases, with 5 bases of the junction left unmatched. Germline CDR1 ENHRY, CDR2 SYGVKD. In nucleotides, the CDR3 is TGTGCCACCCAGGGGGTGGATGAGCAGTTCTTC. Its protein is CATQGVDEQFF.

This clonotype was seen a few times. V usage is TRBV6-6 and J usage is TRBJ2-7, with D perhaps matching TRBD1 (6 bases). Germline CDR1 and CDR2: MNHNY and SVGAGI (reference sequence). This CDR3 comprises 16 residues. Trimming cost V 2 bases and J 0 bases, with 14 bases left between them. The CDR3 is CASSYSYEGHSYEQYF. Here the CDR3 DNA reads TGTGCCAGCAGTTACAGTTACGAGGGACACTCCTACGAGCAGTACTTC.

Note on this clonotype: A read error may produce the germline difference seen at one junction end. The chain uses TRBV6-5 and TRBJ2-3, with D uncertain. This CDR3 has 12 amino acids. Per the germline V gene, CDR1 is MNHEY and CDR2 is SVGAGI. The CDR3 coding sequence is TGTGCCAACAGTTCCCCTGGGGATACGCAGTATTTT. Encoded protein: CANSSPGDTQYF.

In this sample, this clonotype turned up many times. This CDR3 reads CASSQQAFANTGELFF. As DNA, the CDR3 is TGTGCCAGCAGCCAACAGGCGTTCGCGAACACCGGGGAGCTGTTTTTT. This chain joins TRBV5-4 and TRBJ2-2, with D tentatively TRBD1 (5 bases). Trimming left V 4 bases short and J 0 bases short, with 13 bases between. The CDR3 sequence is 16 residues long. Germline V gene data show CDR1 as SGHNT and CDR2 as YYREEE (reference sequence).

By sample share, this clonotype is medium-sized. The rearrangement links TRBV4-2 to TRBJ2-3; 9 bases are shared with TRBD2. The germline CDR1 and CDR2 sequences are LGHNA and YNFKEQ. CDR3 size: 17 residues. The V and J ends lost 0 bases and 4 bases, in that order; junction bases with no gene match: 8. CDR3 protein: CASSQEIAGGTADTQYF. The CDR3 DNA is TGTGCCAGCAGCCAAGAAATTGCGGGAGGGACGGCAGATACGCAGTATTTT.

This clonotype occurred many times. V gene TRBV27 combines with J gene TRBJ1-1; D uncertain. Trimming stripped 3 bases from V and 1 base from J, with 9 bases between. CDR1 and CDR2 (germline): MNHEY, SMNVEV (reference sequence). This CDR3 region has 14 residues. The CDR3 loop reads CASSFGGGNTEAFF. CDR3 bases: TGTGCCAGCAGTTTTGGAGGAGGGAACACTGAAGCTTTCTTT.

This clonotype occurred many times. The V call is TRBV4-3, the J call TRBJ2-3, with 11 bases matching TRBD2. After removal of 3 bases from V and 4 bases from J, the junction contained 9 bases not matched to a gene. The CDR3 runs 17 residues. Germline V CDR1 and CDR2: LGHNA, YSLEER. The CDR3 loop is CASSQAGGSGRADTQYF. DNA for the CDR3: TGCGCCAGCAGCCAGGCCGGGGGTAGCGGGAGGGCAGATACGCAGTATTTT.

Judged by abundance, this clonotype is large (0.1 to 1%). CDR3: CSAHTSGGGITDTQYF. In nucleotides, the CDR3 is TGCAGTGCCCACACTAGCGGGGGTGGGATCACAGATACGCAGTATTTT. This sequence joins TRBV20-1 and TRBJ2-3; 11 nucleotides align to TRBD2. Germline loops: CDR1 DFQATT, CDR2 SNEGSKA (reference sequence). The CDR3 extends over 16 amino acids. J lost 2 bases, V lost 6 bases, and 10 bases had no gene match.

This clonotype was counted many times. The CDR3 is CASSERGEQFF. The DNA of the CDR3 is TGTGCCAGCAGTGAACGAGGTGAGCAGTTCTTC. This chain uses TRBV6-1 with TRBJ2-1; no reliable D call. The CDR3 is made up of 11 amino acids. Trimming removed 2 bases at V and 9 bases at J, with 5 bases between. From germline, CDR1 is MNHNS and CDR2 SASEGT.

A few counts support this clonotype. This sequence joins TRBV2 and TRBJ2-1; TRBD2 agrees at 13 bases. Germline-derived CDR1 and CDR2 are SNHLY and FYNNEI. The V gene end was trimmed by 6 bases and the J gene end by 4 bases; junction bases not matched to a gene: 3. The CDR3 sequence is 15 residues long. In DNA, the CDR3 is TGTGCCAGCAGGCCGGGACTAGCGGGGTACAATGAGCAGTTCTTC. This translates into CASRPGLAGYNEQFF.

This clonotype was observed at least ten times. This sequence joins TRBV12-3 or TRBV12-4 and TRBJ2-3, with a weak D call TRBD2 (5 bases). The ends were cut back, 2 bases at V and 4 bases at J, with 16 bases in the middle. This CDR3 contains 16 residues. Written as DNA, the CDR3 is TGTGCCAGCAGTTTAACGGTCGTTGGGAGTCCAGATACGCAGTATTTT. It yields the protein CASSLTVVGSPDTQYF.

Of note for this clonotype: At one of its ends the junction is not consistent with the germline gene, which may arise from a read error. The CDR3 DNA sequence: TGTGCCACCAGCATTGGGGGTTCCCAAGAGACCCAGAACTTC. Its protein product is CATSIGGSQETQNF. The rearrangement uses TRBV15 and TRBJ2-5; D is tentatively TRBD1 or TRBD2 (5 bases each). The CDR3 contains 14 residues. Germline V gene data show CDR1 as LNHNV and CDR2 as YYDKDF (reference sequence).

This clonotype appeared many times. This chain joins TRBV7-2 and TRBJ1-1; D may be TRBD1 (5 bases). Germline CDR1 SGHTA, CDR2 FQGNSA. CDR3 size: 14 residues. Trimming pared 8 bases from V and 2 bases from J, leaving 15 bases between. This CDR3 reads CASSWRGQNTEAFF. The CDR3 DNA reads TGTGCCAGCTCGTGGAGGGGCCAAAACACTGAAGCTTTCTTT.

This clonotype was picked up many times. V gene TRBV7-8 combines with J gene TRBJ2-3; weak D call: TRBD1 (5 bases). Trimming stripped 0 bases from V and 1 base from J, with 5 bases between. Germline CDR1 SGHVS, CDR2 FQNEAQ. This CDR3 region has 14 residues. The CDR3 DNA follows: TGTGCCAGCAGCTTAGCGGGGCGCACAGATACGCAGTATTTT. Translated: CASSLAGRTDTQYF.